The clone carrying this TCR beta chain was counted only a few times. 5'RACE, which relied on constant-segment primers, yielded TCR alpha and TCR beta cDNA libraries carrying sample barcodes and UMIs. One entry per CDR3 protein, called by TCRdb with MiXCR from the 5' RACE reads. The sample lists some 100,000 distinct CDR3 sequences, around 10% occurring once. The data derive from a study of T-cell memory formation after mild COVID-19. The CDR3 has 15 residues. Per the germline V gene, CDR1 is MNHEY and CDR2 is SMNVEV (reference sequence). V was cut by 2 bases and J by 4 bases, with 14 bases left in between.

This sequence was found in a man younger than 35 who had mild COVID-19 (a few samples of this study predate the infection). Cell type and time point are not known. This chain links TRBV27 with TRBJ2-5, with D tentatively TRBD1 or TRBD2 (5 bases each). Sequenced sample: PBMCs or a T cell subset sorted from them (not recorded which). CDR3 region: CASSLSLGTGETQYF. CDR3 DNA: TGTGCCAGCAGTTTAAGCTTAGGGACGGGAGAGACCCAGTACTTC.